The present entry profiles one T cell receptor (beta chain) with its context. This sample was taken from a study of blood T cell repertoires in COVID-19. Study at large: Collection of acute and convalescent COVID-19 samples took place in the United States, Italy and Spain. From T cells, B-cell-depleted T cells, or PBMCs came the material, which was cDNA or gDNA.

In the authors' workflow: Quantification of nucleated cells was approximated via reference gene primer amplification. Generated by immunoSEQ multiplex PCR, the TCRdb table keeps only in-frame clones and is missing some. V, J and clone size derive from that table, while D and trimming were established from the DNA sequence. This table holds about 98,000 clones, more than 70% found once. Sequenced: peripheral blood. The origin of this receptor is a man aged 65 to 79 with acute or convalescent COVID-19.

The CDR3 bases are TGTGCCAGCACCACCCAGGCCCTTGGTCCCCAGCATTTT. Protein product: CASTTQALGPQHF. The chain has TRBV28 and TRBJ1-5; D call uncertain. The CDR3 totals 13 residues. Germline V gene lookup returns CDR1 MDHEN and CDR2 SYDVKM. V lost 7 bases to trimming and J lost 10 bases, with 17 bases between them.